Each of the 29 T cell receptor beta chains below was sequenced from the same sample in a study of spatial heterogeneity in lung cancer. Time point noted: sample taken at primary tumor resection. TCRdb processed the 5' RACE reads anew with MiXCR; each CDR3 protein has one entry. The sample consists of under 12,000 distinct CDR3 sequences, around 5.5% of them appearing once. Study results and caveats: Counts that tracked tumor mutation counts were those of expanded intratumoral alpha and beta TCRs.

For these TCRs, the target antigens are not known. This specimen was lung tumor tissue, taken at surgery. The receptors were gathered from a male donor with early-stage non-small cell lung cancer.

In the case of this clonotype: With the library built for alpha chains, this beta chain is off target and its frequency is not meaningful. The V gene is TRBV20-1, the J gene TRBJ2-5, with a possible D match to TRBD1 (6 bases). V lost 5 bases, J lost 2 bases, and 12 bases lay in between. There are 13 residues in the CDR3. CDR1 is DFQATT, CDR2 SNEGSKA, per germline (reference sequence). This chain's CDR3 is CSASPQGQETQYF. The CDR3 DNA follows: TGCAGTGCTTCCCCACAGGGACAAGAGACCCAGTACTTC.

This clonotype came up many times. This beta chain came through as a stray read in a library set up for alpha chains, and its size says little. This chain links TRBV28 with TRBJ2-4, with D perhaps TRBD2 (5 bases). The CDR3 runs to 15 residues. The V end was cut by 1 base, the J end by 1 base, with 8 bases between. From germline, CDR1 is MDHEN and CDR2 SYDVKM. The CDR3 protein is CASSLSGMAKNIQYF. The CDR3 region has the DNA TGTGCCAGCAGTTTATCGGGGATGGCCAAAAACATTCAGTACTTC.

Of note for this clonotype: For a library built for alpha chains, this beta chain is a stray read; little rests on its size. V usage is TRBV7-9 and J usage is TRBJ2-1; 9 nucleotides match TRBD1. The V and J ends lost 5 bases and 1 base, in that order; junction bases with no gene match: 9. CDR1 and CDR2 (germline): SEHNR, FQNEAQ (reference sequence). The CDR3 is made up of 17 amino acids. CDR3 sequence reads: CASSTAGQGMSYNEQFF. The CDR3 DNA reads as TGTGCCAGCAGCACCGCCGGACAGGGGATGTCCTACAATGAGCAGTTCTTC. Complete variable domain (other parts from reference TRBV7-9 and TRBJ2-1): DTGVSQNPRHKITKRGQNVTFRCDPISEHNRLYWYRQTLGQGPEFLTYFQNEAQLEKSRLLSDRFSAERPKGSFSTLEIQRTEQGDSAMYLCASSTAGQGMSYNEQFFGPGTRLTVL.

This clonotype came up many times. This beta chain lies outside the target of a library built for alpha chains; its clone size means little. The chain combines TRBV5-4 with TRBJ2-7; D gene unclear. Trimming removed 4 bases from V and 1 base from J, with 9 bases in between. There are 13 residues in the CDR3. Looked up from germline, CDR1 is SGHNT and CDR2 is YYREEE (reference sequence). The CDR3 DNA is TGTGCCAGCAGCCCGGTGGGGTCCTACGAGCAGTACTTC. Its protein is CASSPVGSYEQYF.

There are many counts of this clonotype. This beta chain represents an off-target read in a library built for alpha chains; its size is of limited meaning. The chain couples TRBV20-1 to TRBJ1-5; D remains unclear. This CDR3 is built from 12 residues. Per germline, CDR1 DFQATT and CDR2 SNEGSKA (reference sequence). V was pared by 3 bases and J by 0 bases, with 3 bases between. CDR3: CSARDSNQPQHF. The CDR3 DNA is TGCAGTGCTAGGGATAGCAATCAGCCCCAGCATTTT.

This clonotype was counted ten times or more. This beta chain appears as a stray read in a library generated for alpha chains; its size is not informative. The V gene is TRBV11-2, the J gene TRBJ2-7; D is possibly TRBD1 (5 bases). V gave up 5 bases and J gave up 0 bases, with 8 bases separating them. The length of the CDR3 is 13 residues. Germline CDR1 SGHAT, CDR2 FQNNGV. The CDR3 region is CASSPQVSYEQYF. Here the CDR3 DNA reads TGTGCCAGCAGCCCACAGGTCTCCTACGAGCAGTACTTC.

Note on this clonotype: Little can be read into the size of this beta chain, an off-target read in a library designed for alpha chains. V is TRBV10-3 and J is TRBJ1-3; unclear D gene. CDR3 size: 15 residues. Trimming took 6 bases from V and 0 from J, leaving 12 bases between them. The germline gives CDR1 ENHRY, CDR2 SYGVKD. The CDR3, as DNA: TGTGCCATCAGCGTAGGTCCGCCCTCTGGAAACACCATATATTTT. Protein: CAISVGPPSGNTIYF.

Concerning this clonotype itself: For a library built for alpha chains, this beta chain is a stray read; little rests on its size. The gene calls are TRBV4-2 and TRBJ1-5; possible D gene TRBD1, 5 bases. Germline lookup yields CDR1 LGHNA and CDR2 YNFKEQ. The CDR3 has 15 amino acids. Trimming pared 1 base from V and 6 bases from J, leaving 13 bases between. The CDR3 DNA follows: TGTGCCAGCAGCCAAGTAGGGGAAATCAGTCAGCCCCAGCATTTT. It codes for CASSQVGEISQPQHF.

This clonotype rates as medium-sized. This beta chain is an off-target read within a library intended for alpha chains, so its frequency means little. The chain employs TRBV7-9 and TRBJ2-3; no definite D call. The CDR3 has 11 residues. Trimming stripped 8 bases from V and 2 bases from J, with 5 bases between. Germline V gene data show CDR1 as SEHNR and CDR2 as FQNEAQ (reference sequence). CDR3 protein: CASGDTDTQYF. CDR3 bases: TGTGCCAGCGGCGACACAGATACGCAGTATTTT.

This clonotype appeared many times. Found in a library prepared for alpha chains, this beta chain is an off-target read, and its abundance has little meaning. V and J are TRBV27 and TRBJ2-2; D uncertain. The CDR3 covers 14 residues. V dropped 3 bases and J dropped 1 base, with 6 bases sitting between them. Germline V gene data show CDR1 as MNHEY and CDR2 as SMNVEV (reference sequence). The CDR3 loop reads CASSLVKNTGELFF. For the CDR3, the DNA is TGTGCCAGCAGTTTGGTAAAGAACACCGGGGAGCTGTTTTTT.

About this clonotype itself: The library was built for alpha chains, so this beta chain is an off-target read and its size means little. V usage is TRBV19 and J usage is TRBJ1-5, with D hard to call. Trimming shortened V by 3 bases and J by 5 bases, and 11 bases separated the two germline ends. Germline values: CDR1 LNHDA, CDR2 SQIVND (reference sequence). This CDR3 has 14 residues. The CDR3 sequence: CASSILAEDQPQHF. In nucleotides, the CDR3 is TGTGCCAGTAGTATTCTGGCAGAGGATCAGCCCCAGCATTTT. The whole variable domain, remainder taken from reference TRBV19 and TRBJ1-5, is DGGITQSPKYLFRKEGQNVTLSCEQNLNHDAMYWYRQDPGQGLRLIYYSQIVNDFQKGDIAEGYSVSREKKESFPLTVTSAQKNPTAFYLCASSILAEDQPQHFGDGTRLSIL.

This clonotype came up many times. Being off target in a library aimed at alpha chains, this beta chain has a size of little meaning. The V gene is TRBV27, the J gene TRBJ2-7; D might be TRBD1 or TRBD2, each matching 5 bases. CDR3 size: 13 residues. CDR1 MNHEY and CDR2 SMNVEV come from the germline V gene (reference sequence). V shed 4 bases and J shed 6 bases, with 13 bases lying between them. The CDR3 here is CASSWDGRSEQYF. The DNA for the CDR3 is TGTGCCAGCAGTTGGGACGGAAGGTCCGAGCAGTACTTC.

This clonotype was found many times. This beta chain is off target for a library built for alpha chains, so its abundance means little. The CDR3 is CASSPTTSSSGSGELFF. CDR3 sequence (DNA): TGTGCCAGCTCACCTACCACCAGTTCGTCGGGTTCCGGGGAGCTGTTTTTT. V is TRBV18 and J is TRBJ2-2; no reliable D call. Germline CDR1 KGHSH, CDR2 LQKENI. The V end was cut by 3 bases, the J end by 6 bases, with 20 bases between. CDR3 size: 17 residues.

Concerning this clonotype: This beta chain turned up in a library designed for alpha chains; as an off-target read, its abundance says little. The CDR3 DNA reads TGTGCCAGCAGTGATGCCGGGAGCTCCTACGAGCAGTACTTC. Translating gives CASSDAGSSYEQYF. This chain uses TRBV6-1 with TRBJ2-7, with a tentative D call TRBD2 (6 bases). V lost 3 bases and J lost 0, with 9 bases in between. Per the germline V gene, CDR1 is MNHNS and CDR2 is SASEGT. The CDR3 loop spans 14 amino acids.

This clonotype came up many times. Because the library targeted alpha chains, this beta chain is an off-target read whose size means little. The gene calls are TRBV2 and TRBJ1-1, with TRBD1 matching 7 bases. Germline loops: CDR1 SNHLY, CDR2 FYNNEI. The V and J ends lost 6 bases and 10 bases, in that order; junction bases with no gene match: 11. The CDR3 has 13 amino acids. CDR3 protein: CASSEGRRGRAFF. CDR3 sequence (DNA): TGTGCCAGCAGCGAGGGTCGGAGGGGGCGAGCTTTCTTT.

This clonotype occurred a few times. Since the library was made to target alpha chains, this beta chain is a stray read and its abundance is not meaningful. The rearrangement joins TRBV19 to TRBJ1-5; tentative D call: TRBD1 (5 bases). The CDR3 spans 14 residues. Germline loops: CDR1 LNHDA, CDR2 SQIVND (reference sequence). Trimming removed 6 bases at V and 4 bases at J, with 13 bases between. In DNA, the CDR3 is TGTGCCAGTAGAACCGGGACTGAGAATCAGCCCCAGCATTTT. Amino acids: CASRTGTENQPQHF.

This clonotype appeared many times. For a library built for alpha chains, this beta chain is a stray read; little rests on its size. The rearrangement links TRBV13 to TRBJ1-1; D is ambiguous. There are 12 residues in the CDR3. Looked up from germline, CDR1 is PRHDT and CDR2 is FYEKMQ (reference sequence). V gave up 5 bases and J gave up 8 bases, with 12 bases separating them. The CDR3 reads CASSPHPAEAFF. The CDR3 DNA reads TGTGCCAGCAGCCCCCATCCGGCAGAAGCTTTCTTT.

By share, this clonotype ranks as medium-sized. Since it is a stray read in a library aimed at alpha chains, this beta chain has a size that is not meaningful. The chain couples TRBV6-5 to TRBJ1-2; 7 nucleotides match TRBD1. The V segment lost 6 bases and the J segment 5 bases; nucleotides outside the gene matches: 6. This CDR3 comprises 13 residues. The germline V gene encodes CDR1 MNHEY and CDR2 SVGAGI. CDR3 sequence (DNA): TGTGCCAGCAGGGAGACAGGGCGTTATGGCTACACCTTC. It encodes CASRETGRYGYTF.

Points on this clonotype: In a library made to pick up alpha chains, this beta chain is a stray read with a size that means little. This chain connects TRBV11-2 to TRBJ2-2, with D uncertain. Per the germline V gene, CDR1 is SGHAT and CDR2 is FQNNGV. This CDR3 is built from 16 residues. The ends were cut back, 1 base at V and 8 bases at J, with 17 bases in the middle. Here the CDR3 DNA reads TGTGCCAGCAGCTTAGGGACGGAGACACCGTTAGGGGAGCTGTTTTTT. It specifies CASSLGTETPLGELFF.

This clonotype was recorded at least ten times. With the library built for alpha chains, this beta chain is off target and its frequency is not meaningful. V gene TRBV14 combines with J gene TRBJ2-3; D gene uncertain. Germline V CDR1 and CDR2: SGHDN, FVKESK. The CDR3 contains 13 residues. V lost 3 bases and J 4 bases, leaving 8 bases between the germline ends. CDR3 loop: CASSQGIADTQYF. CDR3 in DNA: TGTGCCAGCAGCCAGGGAATTGCAGATACGCAGTATTTT.

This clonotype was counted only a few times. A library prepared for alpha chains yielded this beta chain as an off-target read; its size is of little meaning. CDR3 loop: CASSLAFEGTYEQYF. The DNA for the CDR3 is TGCGCCAGCAGCCTAGCTTTTGAGGGGACCTACGAGCAGTACTTC. The V call is TRBV4-3, the J call TRBJ2-7, with D possibly being TRBD1 or TRBD2 (5 bases each). This CDR3 is 15 amino acids long. V gave up 4 bases and J gave up 2 bases, with 15 bases separating them. Germline assignment: CDR1 LGHNA and CDR2 YSLEER.

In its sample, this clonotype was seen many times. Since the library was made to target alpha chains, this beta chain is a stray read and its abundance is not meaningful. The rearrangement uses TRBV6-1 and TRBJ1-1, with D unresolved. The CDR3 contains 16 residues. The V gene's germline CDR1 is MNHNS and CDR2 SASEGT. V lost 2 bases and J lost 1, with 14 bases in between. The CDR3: CASSEQEASTNTEAFF. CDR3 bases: TGTGCCAGCAGTGAACAGGAGGCCTCCACGAACACTGAAGCTTTCTTT.

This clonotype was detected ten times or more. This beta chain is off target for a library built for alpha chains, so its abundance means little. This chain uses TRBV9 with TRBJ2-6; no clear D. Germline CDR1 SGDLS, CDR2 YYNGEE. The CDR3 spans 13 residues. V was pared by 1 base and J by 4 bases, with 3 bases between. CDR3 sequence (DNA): TGTGCCAGCAGCGTACAAGGGGCCAACGTCCTGACTTTC. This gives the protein CASSVQGANVLTF.

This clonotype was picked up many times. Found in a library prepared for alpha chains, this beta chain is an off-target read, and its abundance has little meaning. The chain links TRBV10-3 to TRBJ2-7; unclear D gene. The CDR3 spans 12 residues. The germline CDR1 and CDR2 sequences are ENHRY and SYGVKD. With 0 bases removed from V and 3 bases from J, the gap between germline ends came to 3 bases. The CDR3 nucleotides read TGTGCCATCAGTGAGTCCATCTACGAGCAGTACTTC. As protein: CAISESIYEQYF.

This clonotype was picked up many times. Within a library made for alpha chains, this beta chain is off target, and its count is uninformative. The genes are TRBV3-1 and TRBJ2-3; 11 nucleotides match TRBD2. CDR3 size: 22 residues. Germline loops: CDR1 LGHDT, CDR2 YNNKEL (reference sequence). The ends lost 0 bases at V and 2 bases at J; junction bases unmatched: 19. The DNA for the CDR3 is TGTGCCAGCAGCCAAGATCGAAGTAAGGCTAGCGGGGGGTCACAAAACACAGATACGCAGTATTTT. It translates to CASSQDRSKASGGSQNTDTQYF.

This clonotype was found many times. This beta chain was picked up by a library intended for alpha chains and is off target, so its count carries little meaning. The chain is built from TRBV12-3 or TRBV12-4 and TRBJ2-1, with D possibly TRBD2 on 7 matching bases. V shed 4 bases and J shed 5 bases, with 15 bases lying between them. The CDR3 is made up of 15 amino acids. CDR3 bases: TGTGCCAGCAGTTCGGATAGGGGGGGACACAATGAGCAGTTCTTC. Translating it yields CASSSDRGGHNEQFF.

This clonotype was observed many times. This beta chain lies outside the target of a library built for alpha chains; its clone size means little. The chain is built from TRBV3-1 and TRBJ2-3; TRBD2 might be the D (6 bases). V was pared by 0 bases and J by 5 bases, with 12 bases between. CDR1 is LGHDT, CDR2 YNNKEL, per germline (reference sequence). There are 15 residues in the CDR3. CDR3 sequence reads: CASSQDWGDGDTQYF. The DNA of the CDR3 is TGTGCCAGCAGCCAAGATTGGGGGGATGGAGATACGCAGTATTTT.

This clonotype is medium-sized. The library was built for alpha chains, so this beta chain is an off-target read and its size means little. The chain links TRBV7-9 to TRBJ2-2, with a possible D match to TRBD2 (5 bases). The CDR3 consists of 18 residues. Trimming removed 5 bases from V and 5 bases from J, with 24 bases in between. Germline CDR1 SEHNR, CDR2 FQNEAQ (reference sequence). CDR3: CASSEQIQARARTGELFF. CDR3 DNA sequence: TGTGCCAGCAGCGAGCAAATCCAGGCGCGGGCAAGGACCGGGGAGCTGTTTTTT.

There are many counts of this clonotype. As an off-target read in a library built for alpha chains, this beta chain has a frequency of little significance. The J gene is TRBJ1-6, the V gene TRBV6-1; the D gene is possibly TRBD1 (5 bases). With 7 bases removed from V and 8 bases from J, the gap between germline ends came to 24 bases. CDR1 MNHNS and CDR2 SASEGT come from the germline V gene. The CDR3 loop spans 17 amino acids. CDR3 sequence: CASTLIWGGRSDSPLHF. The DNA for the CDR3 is TGTGCCAGCACCTTAATATGGGGGGGGAGAAGTGATTCACCCCTCCACTTT.